This T cell receptor (beta chain) was captured by sequencing in a study of blood T cell repertoires in COVID-19. Study context: The United States, Italy and Spain were the sources of the acute and convalescent COVID-19 samples. PBMCs, B-cell-depleted T cells, or T cells provided the cDNA or gDNA that made up the material.

Sequenced by immunoSEQ multiplex PCR; TCRdb stores in-frame clones only, minus some. Altogether 200,000 to 250,000 clones are present, approximately 84% being singletons, with the ten largest covering approximately 8%. Seattle-derived patients entered the study during active infection and were followed longitudinally. The sample consisted of peripheral blood. The clonotype originates from a woman older than 75 with COVID-19, enrolled during active disease.

Written as DNA, the CDR3 is TGCGCCAGCAGCCACTCGGGACAGGGGGCCTACGAGCAGTACTTC. Its protein product is CASSHSGQGAYEQYF. The rearrangement joins TRBV4-1 to TRBJ2-7; 11 nucleotides match TRBD1. This CDR3 is 15 amino acids long. The germline gives CDR1 MGHRA, CDR2 YSYEKL. V lost 3 bases, J lost 2 bases, and 3 bases stayed unmatched.